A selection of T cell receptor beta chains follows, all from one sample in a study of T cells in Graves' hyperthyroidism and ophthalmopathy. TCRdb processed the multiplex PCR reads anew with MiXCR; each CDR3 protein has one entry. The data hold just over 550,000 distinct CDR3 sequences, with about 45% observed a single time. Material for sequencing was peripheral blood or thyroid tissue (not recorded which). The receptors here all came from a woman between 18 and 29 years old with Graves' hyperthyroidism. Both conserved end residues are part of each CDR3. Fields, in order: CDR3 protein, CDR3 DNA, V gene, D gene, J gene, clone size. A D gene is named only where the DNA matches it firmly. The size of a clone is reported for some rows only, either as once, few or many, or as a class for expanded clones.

CDR3aa: CSVVGDGNQPQHF
CDR3nt: TGCAGCGTTGTCGGGGATGGCAATCAGCCCCAGCATTTT
v_gene: TRBV29-1
d_gene: -
j_gene: TRBJ1-5
abundance: few

CDR3aa: CATTGVTDTQYF
CDR3nt: TGTGCCACCACCGGGGTAACAGATACGCAGTATTTT
v_gene: TRBV7-2
d_gene: -
j_gene: TRBJ2-3
abundance: -

CDR3aa: CSAKTANTEAFF
CDR3nt: TGCAGTGCTAAGACAGCGAACACTGAAGCTTTCTTT
v_gene: TRBV20-1
d_gene: -
j_gene: TRBJ1-1
abundance: few

CDR3aa: CASRAGRNEQYF
CDR3nt: TGTGCCAGCAGGGCGGGGCGGAACGAGCAGTACTTC
v_gene: TRBV10-3
d_gene: -
j_gene: TRBJ2-7
abundance: -

CDR3aa: CSAPGTGKYEQYF
CDR3nt: TGCAGTGCCCCTGGCACAGGGAAATACGAGCAGTACTTC
v_gene: TRBV20-1
d_gene: -
j_gene: TRBJ2-7
abundance: -

CDR3aa: CASSLMAGRTEAFF
CDR3nt: TGTGCCAGCAGCTTAATGGCGGGGCGCACTGAAGCTTTCTTT
v_gene: TRBV7-3
d_gene: -
j_gene: TRBJ1-1
abundance: many

CDR3aa: CAISRDSRRANYGYTF
CDR3nt: TGTGCCATCAGCCGGGACAGCCGGCGCGCTAACTATGGCTACACCTTC
v_gene: TRBV10-3
d_gene: TRBD1
j_gene: TRBJ1-2
abundance: many

CDR3aa: CASSPSGRAHNEQFF
CDR3nt: TGTGCCAGCAGCCCCAGCGGGAGGGCCCACAATGAGCAGTTCTTC
v_gene: TRBV7-9
d_gene: TRBD2
j_gene: TRBJ2-1
abundance: few

CDR3aa: CASSHSTTSSYEQYF
CDR3nt: TGTGCCAGCAGCCACAGTACAACAAGCTCCTACGAGCAGTACTTC
v_gene: TRBV4-2
d_gene: -
j_gene: TRBJ2-7
abundance: few

CDR3aa: CATYQLAVTDTQYF
CDR3nt: TGTGCCACCTACCAACTAGCGGTCACAGATACGCAGTATTTT
v_gene: TRBV2
d_gene: TRBD2
j_gene: TRBJ2-3
abundance: -

CDR3aa: CASSGGQVAYEQYF
CDR3nt: TGTGCCAGCAGTGGTGGACAGGTTGCGTACGAGCAGTACTTC
v_gene: TRBV9
d_gene: TRBD1
j_gene: TRBJ2-7
abundance: -

CDR3aa: CASSEDRGGGSPLHF
CDR3nt: TGTGCCAGCAGTGAGGACAGGGGTGGGGGTTCACCCCTCCACTTT
v_gene: TRBV2
d_gene: TRBD1
j_gene: TRBJ1-6
abundance: few

CDR3aa: CASSMDRVQETQYF
CDR3nt: TGTGCCAGCAGCATGGACAGGGTGCAAGAGACCCAGTACTTC
v_gene: TRBV5-4
d_gene: TRBD1
j_gene: TRBJ2-5
abundance: -

CDR3aa: CASSQDRVSSNQPQHF
CDR3nt: TGTGCCAGCAGCCAGGACAGGGTCTCTAGCAATCAGCCCCAGCATTTT
v_gene: TRBV14
d_gene: TRBD1
j_gene: TRBJ1-5
abundance: -

CDR3aa: CASSDRLTPGNTIYF
CDR3nt: TGTGCCAGCAGTGATAGACTGACGCCTGGAAACACCATATATTTT
v_gene: TRBV25-1
d_gene: -
j_gene: TRBJ1-3
abundance: few